Listed below are T cell receptor beta chains from one sample, sequenced in a study of blood T cells in healthy people across ages. TCRdb called the 5' RACE reads again in MiXCR, with one record for every CDR3 protein. The data hold more than 900,000 distinct CDR3 sequences, with about 28% observed a single time. The same sample was also studied in work on T cells of mothers and their children.

Material: blood. The receptors derive from a woman aged 35 to 49 in good health. CDR3s include the opening cysteine and the closing phenylalanine or tryptophan. The D gene is left open where the match is weak. Clone size is not always given. Where it is, it says once, few, many or a class for expanded clones.

TRBD1	TRBV12-3/TRBV12-4	-	TRBJ1-1	TGTGCCAGCAGTTCCCCCAGAGGGACAGGGGGAATCACTGAAGCTTTCTTT	CASSSPRGTGGITEAFF
-	TRBV12-3/TRBV12-4	many	TRBJ2-1	TGTGCCAGCAGTTGGAGCTCTGGAGGGGGGGTCAATGAGCAGTTCTTC	CASSWSSGGGVNEQFF
-	TRBV27	-	TRBJ1-1	TGTGCCAGCAGTTTATTGGGGGACAAGAACACTGAAGCTTTCTTT	CASSLLGDKNTEAFF
-	TRBV14	many	TRBJ2-1	TGTGCCAGCAGCCAAGATCTCGGCACAGACTCCTACAATGAGCAGTTCTTC	CASSQDLGTDSYNEQFF
-	TRBV7-9	few	TRBJ2-3	TGTGCCAGCAGCGCCGGGACTTACCACACAGATACGCAGTATTTT	CASSAGTYHTDTQYF
TRBD2	TRBV7-2	-	TRBJ2-5	TGTGCCAGCAGCTTACGTGCTAGCGGGGTTTTAGGGGCCCAGTACTTC	CASSLRASGVLGAQYF
-	TRBV19	few	TRBJ1-1	TGTGCCAGTAGTATAGGTCAGTTCACTGAAGCTTTCTTT	CASSIGQFTEAFF
-	TRBV28	-	TRBJ1-1	TGTGCCAGCAGTTTATACCGGGGGCCGGACACTGAAGCTTTCTTT	CASSLYRGPDTEAFF
-	TRBV29-1	many	TRBJ2-5	TGCAGCGCCGAGGGTCCAGGGGCGACGGAGACCCAGTACTTC	CSAEGPGATETQYF
TRBD2	TRBV2	few	TRBJ2-3	TGTGCCAGCAGTGAAGCGGGAGCGGGGAGCACGGATACGCAGTATTTT	CASSEAGAGSTDTQYF
-	TRBV6-5	-	TRBJ2-3	TGTGCCAGCAGTTATGCTTTGAGGGGAGCAGATACGCAGTATTTT	CASSYALRGADTQYF
TRBD2	TRBV7-9	few	TRBJ2-3	TGTGCCAGCAGCGGCGGGGGGACAGATACGCAGTATTTT	CASSGGGTDTQYF
TRBD2	TRBV5-5	-	TRBJ2-6	TGTGCCAGCAGCTTGGAGGTGCGACAAGCGGGGGCCAACGTCCGGACTTTC	CASSLEVRQAGANVRTF
-	TRBV28	few	TRBJ1-2	TGTGCCAGCGGAATCCCGGAACTAGCGGGGGGGAGTAATGAGCAGTTCTATGGCTACACCTTC	CASGIPELAGGSNEQFYGYTF
-	TRBV4-1	-	TRBJ1-1	TGCGCCAGCAGCTACCGACTCGCGCAGGGCACTGAAGCTTTCTTT	CASSYRLAQGTEAFF
-	TRBV12-3/TRBV12-4	few	TRBJ1-1	TGTGCCAGCAGTTCTCCGACCAAGGCTTTCTTT	CASSSPTKAFF
TRBD2	TRBV30	-	TRBJ2-1	TGTGCCTGGACTAGCGGGGGAGCTTCCTACAATGAGCAGTTCTTC	CAWTSGGASYNEQFF
-	TRBV12-3/TRBV12-4	-	TRBJ1-2	TGTGCCAGCAGTTTAGGGCCGAGGGATGGCTACACCTTC	CASSLGPRDGYTF
-	TRBV13	-	TRBJ2-2	TGTGCCAGCACGAACCGCGAAACGAACACCGGGGAGCTGTTTTTT	CASTNRETNTGELFF
TRBD2	TRBV6-1	few	TRBJ2-7	TGTGCCAGCAGTGAACGGGGGGTCGGTTACGAGCAGTACTTC	CASSERGVGYEQYF
TRBD1	TRBV5-1	-	TRBJ2-1	TGCGCCAGCAGCCGTCGGGACAGGGGGCCCCGCTCCTACAACGAGCAGTTCTTC	CASSRRDRGPRSYNEQFF
-	TRBV9	-	TRBJ2-5	TGTGCCAGCAGCCCGCGGGCCAGTCAACGAGAGACCCAGTACTTC	CASSPRASQRETQYF
-	TRBV5-1	many	TRBJ1-2	TGCGCCAGCAGCTTGGAGACCGGGGGAGGTGGCTACACCTTC	CASSLETGGGGYTF
-	TRBV6-5	many	TRBJ1-5	TGTGCCAGCAGTTACTCGGTCTCCTACCAGCCCCAGCATTTT	CASSYSVSYQPQHF
TRBD2	TRBV3-1	many	TRBJ2-5	TGTGCCAGCAGCCAAGTGTCTAGCGGGGCCCAAGAGACCCAGTACTTC	CASSQVSSGAQETQYF
-	TRBV19	few	TRBJ2-1	TGTGCCAGTATTAGGGGCCGGGAGCAGTTCTTC	CASIRGREQFF
-	TRBV6-1	-	TRBJ2-5	TGTGCCAGCAGGAGGACAGCGGGGGAGACCCAGTACTTC	CASRRTAGETQYF
-	TRBV19	many	TRBJ2-7	TGTGCCAGTAGTATTGGTCAGGGAGGCTACGAGCAGTACTTC	CASSIGQGGYEQYF
TRBD2	TRBV20-1	many	TRBJ2-1	TGCAGTGCTAACACGGTAGCGGGGGCTTACAATGAGCAGTTCTTC	CSANTVAGAYNEQFF
TRBD1	TRBV29-1	-	TRBJ2-3	TGCAGCGTTGAAGGGGCAGGGGGCGAAGATACGCAGTATTTT	CSVEGAGGEDTQYF
-	TRBV2	few	TRBJ1-1	TGTGCCAGCAGGACTACGGACAGGAACACTGAAGCTTTCTTT	CASRTTDRNTEAFF
-	TRBV2	many	TRBJ2-4	TGTGCCAGCAGAAGAGAACAGGCTCCGACCGAATACATTCAGTACTTC	CASRREQAPTEYIQYF
TRBD1	TRBV7-2	many	TRBJ1-1	TGTGCCAGCAGGGTCTCTGCTGGGACAGGGGATACTGAAGCTTTCTTT	CASRVSAGTGDTEAFF
TRBD2	TRBV7-2	-	TRBJ2-7	TGTGCCAGCAGCATTACCTCGGGGGGACGCTCCTACGAGCAGTACTTC	CASSITSGGRSYEQYF
-	TRBV5-1	-	TRBJ1-1	TGCGCCAGCAGCTGGGGACACGTCGAGGACACTGAAGCTTTCTTT	CASSWGHVEDTEAFF
TRBD1	TRBV5-1	few	TRBJ2-1	TGCGCCAGCAGCTTGGGACAGGGCGCAAGGTTGGATGAGCAGTTCTTC	CASSLGQGARLDEQFF
-	TRBV7-2	few	TRBJ2-1	TGTGCCAGCAGCTCGAAAGACAATGAGCAGTTCTTC	CASSSKDNEQFF
-	TRBV6-8	few	TRBJ1-2	TGTGCCAGCCCAATCTTGGGGGACTATGGCTACACCTTC	CASPILGDYGYTF
TRBD2	TRBV20-1	few	TRBJ2-3	TGCAGTGGAGGACTAGCTGGCACAGATACGCAGTATTTT	CSGGLAGTDTQYF
-	TRBV6-1	-	TRBJ2-2	TGTGCCAGCAGTGAGTTGGGGCGCGACACCGGGGAGCTGTTTTTT	CASSELGRDTGELFF
TRBD2	TRBV9	-	TRBJ2-3	TGTGCCAGCAGCGAGCGGGATAACACAGATACGCAGTATTTT	CASSERDNTDTQYF
TRBD2	TRBV5-1	few	TRBJ2-1	TGCGCCAGCAGCCTGACTAGCGGCCCATACAATGAGCAGTTCTTC	CASSLTSGPYNEQFF
TRBD1	TRBV7-2	-	TRBJ1-5	TGTGCCAGCAGCTTAGGCGGGACAGGGAGCCAGCCCCAGCATTTT	CASSLGGTGSQPQHF
-	TRBV20-1	many	TRBJ1-6	TGCAGTGCTCCTTGGACAGTCCCTAATTCACCCCTCCACTTT	CSAPWTVPNSPLHF
-	TRBV2	-	TRBJ1-2	TGTGCCAGCAGTGAAAGCCCAATCTATGGCTACACCTTC	CASSESPIYGYTF
TRBD1	TRBV5-1	-	TRBJ2-1	TGCGCCAGCAGCCCGTGGGACAGGGGTGGGAATGAGCAGTTCTTC	CASSPWDRGGNEQFF
TRBD1	TRBV29-1	many	TRBJ2-7	TGCAGCGGGGTGTCGGGACAGGGGGCCTACGAGCAGTACTTC	CSGVSGQGAYEQYF
-	TRBV7-2	many	TRBJ2-1	TGTGCCAGCAGCTTTATAAATGAGCAGTTCTTC	CASSFINEQFF
TRBD2	TRBV5-1	many	TRBJ2-3	TGCGCCAGCACCGCGAGCGGGGCTAGCACAGATACGCAGTATTTT	CASTASGASTDTQYF
-	TRBV28	few	TRBJ2-3	TGTGCCAGCAGCACCCTATGGGGGGTTCAAGATACGCAGTATTTT	CASSTLWGVQDTQYF